This T cell receptor beta chain was recorded in a study of siplizumab effects on memory and regulatory T cells. Sequencing used immunoSEQ multiplex PCR; TCRdb keeps in-frame clones, though not all of them. The sample consists of about 100,000 clones, 91% of them appearing once. The CDR3 totals 13 residues. V was cut by 0 bases and J by 2 bases, with 4 bases left in between. Germline V gene sequence: CDR1 SGHRS, CDR2 YFSETQ. The clonotype comes from a human donor in good health. Some clones in this sample may be carry-over from other donors' samples. Specimen: CD4+ T cells sorted from blood. V gene TRBV5-1 combines with J gene TRBJ2-3; no clear D. The CDR3 nucleotides read TGCGCCAGCAGCTTGGGAGCCACAGATACGCAGTATTTT. Residues: CASSLGATDTQYF. Full variable domain (missing parts from reference TRBV5-1 and TRBJ2-3): KAGVTQTPRYLIKTRGQQVTLSCSPISGHRSVSWYQQTPGQGLQFLFEYFSETQRNKGNFPGRFSGRQFSNSRSEMNVSTLELGDSALYLCASSLGATDTQYFGPGTRLTVL.